This T cell receptor (beta chain) was profiled in a study of vaccination effects on CD4 cells after COVID-19. Turning to the study itself: It was two doses of either the BNT162b2 or mRNA-1273 vaccine that participants received. The study's findings and limits: Infection-derived and vaccine-derived clones contracted markedly late after vaccination.

Only a few counts were recorded for this clone. As yet, its antigen is unknown. Viral peptide pools were used in the ViraFEST assay to expand antigen-specific CD4+ T cells, and sequencing came afterward. Researchers isolated CD4+ T cells once roughly nine days of culture had elapsed. Nucleocapsid antibodies stayed negative before and after vaccination, showing no earlier SARS-CoV-2 infection. Supplemented with approximately 10 IU/ml IL-2 and about 10 ug/ml peptides, two million PBMC per well were kept in culture. Fresh IL-2-containing medium replaced half the medium on days 3 and 7. The protocol was immunoSEQ multiplex PCR, while the TCRdb copy is restricted to in-frame clones and leaves out a portion. Of roughly 50,000 clones listed, 60% to 80% were seen once; the top ten hold 6%. The CDR3 contains 14 residues. Trimming at V came to 0 bases and at J to 5 bases, leaving 2 bases not matched to a gene. CDR1 SGHRS and CDR2 YFSETQ come from the germline V gene.

The V gene is TRBV5-1, the J gene TRBJ1-5; 7 bases align to TRBD1. The TCR originated in a human donor who received a COVID-19 vaccine. Sequencing used CD4+ T cells from PBMCs cultured with HCoV-OC43 spike peptides, obtained before COVID-19 vaccination. The subset was: HCoV-OC43 spike overlapping peptide pool stimulation. Here the CDR3 DNA reads TGCGCCAGCAGCTTGGGAGGGGGCTATCAGCCCCAGCATTTT. It encodes CASSLGGGYQPQHF.